This TCR beta chain was captured in a study of T cells in Graves' hyperthyroidism and ophthalmopathy. Graves' hyperthyroidism showing no ophthalmopathy progression within 18 months was considered stable. Patients were excluded because of uncontrolled infection, other autoimmune disease, pregnancy or lactation. TCR beta CDR3 regions were amplified from RNA. A first-round RT-PCR of the TCR CDR3 used the HTBI primer set. TCRdb re-called the multiplex PCR reads through MiXCR, storing one row per CDR3 protein. Of hundreds of thousands of distinct CDR3 sequences listed, around 15% are singletons. This clonotype appeared many times. This CDR3 has 15 residues. V lost 4 bases and J lost 4; bases outside the gene matches: 5. Germline CDR1 SGHRS, CDR2 YFSETQ.

V usage is TRBV5-1 and J usage is TRBJ2-1; 10 bases line up with TRBD1. The sequencing sample was made of blood. The receptor was derived from a woman in her twenties or thirties with Graves' hyperthyroidism. In nucleotides, the CDR3 is TGCGCCAGCAGCGAACTGGGACAGGGGTACAATGAGCAGTTCTTC. Amino acid sequence: CASSELGQGYNEQFF.